This T cell receptor (beta chain) was obtained from a study of blood T cell repertoires in COVID-19. Study background: Sources were T cells, B-cell-depleted T cells, or PBMCs; the material itself was cDNA or gDNA.

The V segment lost 5 bases and the J segment 5 bases; nucleotides outside the gene matches: 7. This CDR3 comprises 14 residues. CDR1 SGHTA and CDR2 FQGNSA come from the germline V gene. Participants were aged roughly 18 to 100 years from around 24 US areas. Cohort placement rested on clinical history that participants reported themselves. Each recovered donor of Cohort 3 presented with two negative PCRs, clearance, or symptom resolution. Assay: immunoSEQ multiplex PCR; the TCRdb copy retains only in-frame clones and omits some. The sample yields around 120,000 clones, around 88% seen once. This TCR derives from a woman aged 45-65 years who had recovered from COVID-19. The chain uses TRBV7-2 and TRBJ1-1; 8 nucleotides line up with TRBD1. Sequencing input: PBMCs or T cells enriched from blood (not recorded which). The CDR3: CASSPNRGSTEAFF. CDR3 coding DNA: TGTGCCAGCAGCCCCAACAGGGGGTCTACTGAAGCTTTCTTT.